This T cell receptor beta chain was recorded in a study of shared clonotypes between healthy human individuals. Study overall: CD4 naive and memory got three plates each, CD8 naive two, CD8 memory one.

Trimming removed 7 bases at V and 5 bases at J, with 17 bases between. The CDR3 totals 14 residues. From germline, CDR1 is SGHVS and CDR2 FQNEAQ. In the CD4+ fraction, cells were divided into CD45RA+ naive and CD45RA-negative memory subsets. In the authors' workflow: In the immunoSEQ data, sequences were junction-only and lacked quality scores, so filtering differed. Assay used: immunoSEQ multiplex PCR; TCRdb lists only in-frame clones, some missing. V and J calls and clone size are those listed in that table; D and trimming were worked out from the DNA. The table includes approximately 2,300,000 clones, less than 95% detected once.

Sequenced: naive CD4+ T cells from PBMCs. The subset was: CD45RA+ positively selected. The rearrangement joins TRBV7-8 to TRBJ2-5; weak D call: TRBD1 (6 bases). The TCR comes from a young man in good health. Some clones in this sample may be carry-over from other donors' samples. In DNA, the CDR3 is TGTGCCAGCACCATTCTTCCGCAGGGGGAGACCCAGTACTTC. The encoded protein is CASTILPQGETQYF.